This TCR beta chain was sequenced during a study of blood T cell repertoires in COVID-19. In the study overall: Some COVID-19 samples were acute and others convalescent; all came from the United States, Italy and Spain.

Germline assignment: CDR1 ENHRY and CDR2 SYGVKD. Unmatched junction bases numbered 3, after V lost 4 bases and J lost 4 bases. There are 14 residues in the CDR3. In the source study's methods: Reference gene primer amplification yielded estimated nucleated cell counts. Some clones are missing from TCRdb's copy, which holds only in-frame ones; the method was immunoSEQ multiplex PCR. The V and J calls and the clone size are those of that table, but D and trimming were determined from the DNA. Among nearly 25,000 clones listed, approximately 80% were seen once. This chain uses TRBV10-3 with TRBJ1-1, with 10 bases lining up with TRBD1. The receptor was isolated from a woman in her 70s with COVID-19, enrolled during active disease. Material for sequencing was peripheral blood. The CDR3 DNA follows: TGTGCCATCAGTGTGGACAGGGGGATCACTGAAGCTTTCTTT. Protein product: CAISVDRGITEAFF.